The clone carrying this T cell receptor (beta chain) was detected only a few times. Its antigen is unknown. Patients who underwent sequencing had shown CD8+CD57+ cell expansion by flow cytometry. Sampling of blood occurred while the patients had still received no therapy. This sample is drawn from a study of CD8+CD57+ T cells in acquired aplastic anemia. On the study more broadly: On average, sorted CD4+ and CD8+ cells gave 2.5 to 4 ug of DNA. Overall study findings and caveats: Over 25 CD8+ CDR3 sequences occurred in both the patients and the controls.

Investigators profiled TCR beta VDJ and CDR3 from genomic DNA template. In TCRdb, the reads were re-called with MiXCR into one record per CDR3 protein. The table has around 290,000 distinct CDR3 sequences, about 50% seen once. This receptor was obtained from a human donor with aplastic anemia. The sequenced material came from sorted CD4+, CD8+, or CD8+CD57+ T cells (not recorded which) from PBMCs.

The CDR3 DNA reads as TGTGCCAGCAGAAAGACAGGGGATGGAGGCTACACCTTC. It encodes CASRKTGDGGYTF. This chain uses TRBV12-3 or TRBV12-4 with TRBJ1-2; 8 nucleotides line up with TRBD1. The CDR3 is made up of 13 amino acids. V dropped 6 bases and J dropped 8; count of bases not matched to a gene: 8.